The 25 T cell receptor beta chains presented below share a single source sample, sequenced in a study of blood T cell repertoires in COVID-19. The assay was immunoSEQ multiplex PCR, and TCRdb's table has in-frame clones only and misses some. The sample includes under 400,000 clones, around 87% of them seen just once. Sequencing was carried out using peripheral blood. The receptors were sampled from a man younger than 35 with active or convalescent COVID-19.

The chain has TRBV27 and TRBJ1-2, with TRBD1 matching 7 bases. CDR3 length: 12 residues. With V trimmed by 10 bases and J by 7 bases, 9 bases remained unmatched. The germline gives CDR1 MNHEY, CDR2 SMNVEV (reference sequence). The CDR3, as DNA: TGTGCCATCAAACGGGACAGCGGTGGCTACACCTTC. Amino acid sequence: CAIKRDSGGYTF.

Here the CDR3 DNA reads TGTGCCAGCAGTGATTCCACTAGCGGGAGAAATGAGCAGTTCTTC. It yields the protein CASSDSTSGRNEQFF. This chain links TRBV2 with TRBJ2-1; TRBD2 aligns across 11 bases. This CDR3 has 15 residues. V gave up 3 bases and J gave up 7 bases; unmatched junction bases: 5. The germline gives CDR1 SNHLY, CDR2 FYNNEI. The complete variable domain, with remaining parts taken from reference TRBV2 and TRBJ2-1, reads EPEVTQTPSHQVTQMGQEVILRCVPISNHLYFYWYRQILGQKVEFLVSFYNNEISEKSEIFDDQFSVERPDGSNFTLKIRSTKLEDSAMYFCASSDSTSGRNEQFFGPGTRLTVL.

The chain joins TRBV7-2 to TRBJ1-1, with a weak D call TRBD1 (5 bases). Trimming removed 4 bases from V and 1 base from J, with 10 bases in between. The CDR3 loop spans 14 amino acids. Germline assignment: CDR1 SGHTA and CDR2 FQGNSA. In DNA, the CDR3 is TGTGCCAGCAGCTCCCACCAGGGGAACACTGAAGCTTTCTTT. It yields the protein CASSSHQGNTEAFF.

This chain uses TRBV29-1 with TRBJ1-6, with 7 bases identical to TRBD1. Germline CDR1 SQVTM, CDR2 ANQGSEA. CDR3 size: 13 residues. The J segment lost 7 bases and the V segment lost 8 bases, leaving 8 bases of the junction unmatched. The CDR3 DNA follows: TGCAGCCCCCCCGGGACAGAGAATTCACCCCTCCACTTT. Its protein is CSPPGTENSPLHF. The entire variable domain, with the rest obtained from reference TRBV29-1 and TRBJ1-6, is as follows: SAVISQKPSRDICQRGTSLTIQCQVDSQVTMMFWYRQQPGQSLTLIATANQGSEATYESGFVIDKFPISRPNLTFSTLTVSNMSPEDSSIYLCSPPGTENSPLHFGNGTRLTVT.

The V and J genes are TRBV19 and TRBJ1-4, with 7 bases matching TRBD1. V dropped 3 bases and J dropped 0; count of bases not matched to a gene: 7. CDR3 length equals 17 residues. Germline V gives CDR1 LNHDA, CDR2 SQIVND (reference sequence). In DNA form, the CDR3 reads TGTGCCAGTAGTATTCGCCCCGGGACAGCAACTAATGAAAAACTGTTTTTT. This gives the protein CASSIRPGTATNEKLFF.

The rearrangement links TRBV28 to TRBJ2-7, with 11 nucleotides matching TRBD2. J was trimmed by 9 bases and V by 3 bases; bases with no gene match: 10. The CDR3 has 15 residues. CDR1 is MDHEN, CDR2 SYDVKM, per germline. As DNA, the CDR3 is TGTGCCAGCAGTTTTTCAGCGAGACTAGCGGGGTTGCAGTACTTC. As protein: CASSFSARLAGLQYF.

J is TRBJ1-2 and V is TRBV29-1; D uncertain. CDR3 size: 12 residues. Germline V lookup: CDR1 SQVTM, CDR2 ANQGSEA. V was clipped by 4 bases and J by 6 bases, with 12 bases between them. The CDR3 region is CSVGLGGDGYTF. The CDR3, as DNA: TGCAGCGTTGGTCTGGGAGGCGATGGCTACACCTTC.

The gene calls are TRBV7-6 and TRBJ1-2, with TRBD1 as a possible D gene (5 bases). The germline V gene has CDR1 SGHVS and CDR2 FNYEAQ. The ends were cut back, 2 bases at V and 2 bases at J, with 12 bases in the middle. The length of the CDR3 is 15 residues. In DNA form, the CDR3 reads TGTGCCAGCAGCTTACTGGAAGGGGCAAACTATGGCTACACCTTC. It specifies CASSLLEGANYGYTF. Full variable domain (missing parts from reference TRBV7-6 and TRBJ1-2): GAGVSQSPRYKVTKRGQDVALRCDPISGHVSLYWYRQALGQGPEFLTYFNYEAQQDKSGLPNDRFSAERPEGSISTLTIQRTEQRDSAMYRCASSLLEGANYGYTFGSGTRLTVV.

J is TRBJ1-1 and V is TRBV4-1; 7 bases are shared with TRBD1. V shed 3 bases and J 4 bases; nucleotides not matched to a gene: 8. Germline V lookup: CDR1 MGHRA, CDR2 YSYEKL. This CDR3 is 15 amino acids long. The CDR3 protein is CASSQKQGFGTEAFF. The CDR3 coding sequence is TGCGCCAGCAGCCAGAAACAGGGGTTCGGCACTGAAGCTTTCTTT.

On this clone itself: Other nucleotide sequences from this sample produce the same CDR3. The genes are TRBV19 and TRBJ2-7; D might be TRBD2 (5 bases). V was pared by 1 base and J by 2 bases, with 6 bases between. The CDR3 length is 13 residues. Germline V gene sequence: CDR1 LNHDA, CDR2 SQIVND (reference sequence). The CDR3 sequence is CASSIGGTYEQYF. As DNA, the CDR3 is TGTGCCAGTAGTATAGGAGGGACCTACGAGCAGTACTTC.

The chain carries TRBV5-1 and TRBJ1-3, with 8 bases that match TRBD1. The CDR3 sequence is 16 residues long. CDR1 is SGHRS, CDR2 YFSETQ, per germline. Trimming at V came to 4 bases and at J to 0 bases, leaving 6 bases not matched to a gene. The CDR3 reads CASSKDRAISGNTIYF. CDR3 coding DNA: TGCGCCAGCAGCAAGGACAGGGCAATCTCTGGAAACACCATATATTTT.

The chain is built from TRBV11-2 and TRBJ2-3; TRBD2 matches at 8 bases. There are 15 residues in the CDR3. Trimming removed 10 bases from V and 2 bases from J; junction bases left unmatched: 11. CDR1 and CDR2 (germline): SGHAT, FQNNGV. The CDR3 DNA sequence: TGTGCCACCAAAAAGGAGCGGGGGCCCACAGATACGCAGTATTTT. It codes for CATKKERGPTDTQYF.

This chain connects TRBV27 to TRBJ2-7, with D possibly matching TRBD1 (6 bases). V was clipped by 8 bases and J by 3 bases, with 11 bases between them. The CDR3 length is 12 residues. Germline V gene lookup returns CDR1 MNHEY and CDR2 SMNVEV (reference sequence). CDR3 residues: CASAARGYEQYF. The CDR3 coding sequence is TGTGCCAGCGCCGCCAGGGGCTACGAGCAGTACTTC.

This clone was counted once. The chain uses TRBV6-5 and TRBJ1-6; the D is unclear. V lost 2 bases and J 0 bases, leaving 8 bases between the germline ends. This CDR3 spans 16 amino acids. The germline V gene encodes CDR1 MNHEY and CDR2 SVGAGI. The CDR3 protein is CASSYAKSSYNSPLHF. The CDR3 DNA reads TGTGCCAGCAGTTACGCAAAGAGCTCCTATAATTCACCCCTCCACTTT.

This clone was counted only a few times. V usage is TRBV5-1 and J usage is TRBJ2-2; 9 bases agree with TRBD2. The CDR3 runs to 17 residues. V shed 1 base, J shed 3 bases, and the junction held 7 bases outside the gene matches. Per the germline V gene, CDR1 is SGHRS and CDR2 is YFSETQ. The CDR3 loop is CASSLLAGGLHTGELFF. The CDR3 nucleotides are TGCGCCAGCAGCTTGTTGGCGGGGGGGCTACACACCGGGGAGCTGTTTTTT.

In nucleotides, the CDR3 is TGTGCCAGCAGTTTACAGCGGGCCTCCTACGAGCAGTACTTC. This encodes CASSLQRASYEQYF. The chain recombines TRBV27 with TRBJ2-7, with D possibly being TRBD2 (6 bases). Trimming removed 2 bases at V and 0 bases at J, with 8 bases between. CDR1 is MNHEY and CDR2 is SMNVEV in the germline V gene (reference sequence). CDR3 size: 14 residues.

V gene TRBV6-5 combines with J gene TRBJ1-1; no clear D gene. V was trimmed by 6 bases and J by 0 bases, leaving 11 bases between them. Per the germline V gene, CDR1 is MNHEY and CDR2 is SVGAGI. The CDR3 spans 14 residues. CDR3 residues: CASRPDSMNTEAFF. The CDR3 coding sequence is TGTGCCAGCAGGCCCGACTCCATGAACACTGAAGCTTTCTTT.

The chain recombines TRBV9 with TRBJ2-1, with TRBD2 identical over 9 bases. The germline gives CDR1 SGDLS, CDR2 YYNGEE. J lost 2 bases, V lost 0 bases, and 12 bases had no gene match. CDR3 length equals 19 residues. The CDR3 sequence is CASSVGTSGGGAAYNEQFF. DNA for the CDR3: TGTGCCAGCAGCGTAGGGACTAGTGGCGGGGGGGCAGCCTACAATGAGCAGTTCTTC.

This clone showed up just once. The rearrangement links TRBV18 to TRBJ1-2; D unclear. Trimming took off 4 bases at V and 4 bases at J, with 10 bases between the two ends. Germline CDR1 KGHSH, CDR2 LQKENI. This CDR3 has 13 amino acids. DNA for the CDR3: TGTGCCAGCTCACAAACAAATCTCTATGGCTACACCTTC. Protein product: CASSQTNLYGYTF.

The chain links TRBV29-1 to TRBJ1-1; perhaps TRBD1 as D (6 bases). The length of the CDR3 is 14 residues. In germline, CDR1 is SQVTM, CDR2 ANQGSEA. The V end lost 4 bases, the J end lost 0 bases, and 12 bases lay between the germline ends. The CDR3, as DNA: TGCAGCGTTGTATCAGGGGCTTTGAACACTGAAGCTTTCTTT. The encoded protein is CSVVSGALNTEAFF.

V and J are TRBV6-6 and TRBJ2-7; TRBD2 agrees at 7 bases. This CDR3 spans 14 amino acids. The J segment lost 3 bases and the V segment lost 1 base, leaving 3 bases of the junction unmatched. CDR1 and CDR2 (germline): MNHNY, SVGAGI (reference sequence). The CDR3 DNA sequence: TGTGCCAGCAGTTACTTACTAGCGAACTACGAGCAGTACTTC. Protein: CASSYLLANYEQYF.

This chain links TRBV7-3 with TRBJ2-2; TRBD1 might be the D (6 bases). The germline V and J ends were trimmed by 4 bases and 1 base, with 13 bases remaining between them. CDR3 length equals 16 residues. Looked up from germline, CDR1 is SGHTA and CDR2 is FQGTGA. This chain's CDR3 is CASSSSGTLNTGELFF. CDR3 sequence (DNA): TGTGCCAGCAGCTCCTCCGGGACACTGAACACCGGGGAGCTGTTTTTT. Based on the CDR3 plus reference TRBV7-3 and TRBJ2-2, the full variable domain is GAGVSQTPSNKVTEKGKYVELRCDPISGHTALYWYRQSLGQGPEFLIYFQGTGAADDSGLPNDRFFAVRPEGSVSTLKIQRTERGDSAVYLCASSSSGTLNTGELFFGEGSRLTVL.

V gene TRBV4-1 combines with J gene TRBJ1-4, with 7 bases aligning to TRBD1. This CDR3 region has 16 residues. Germline V gene lookup returns CDR1 MGHRA and CDR2 YSYEKL. The junction had 9 bases not matched to a gene; V was cut back by 5 bases and J by 3 bases. CDR3: CASSLRQGASNEKLFF. In DNA, the CDR3 is TGCGCCAGCAGCTTGCGACAGGGTGCGTCTAATGAAAAACTGTTTTTT.

This clone was observed once. The chain combines TRBV5-1 with TRBJ1-1; TRBD1 might be the D (6 bases). Looked up from germline, CDR1 is SGHRS and CDR2 is YFSETQ. CDR3 size: 15 residues. V was cut by 4 bases and J by 3 bases, with 16 bases left in between. CDR3 in amino acids: CASSPGGGWDTEAFF. The CDR3 bases are TGCGCCAGCAGCCCGGGTGGGGGCTGGGACACTGAAGCTTTCTTT.

This rearrangement joins TRBV28 to TRBJ2-2; the match to TRBD2 covers 13 bases. The J segment lost 6 bases and the V segment lost 2 bases, leaving 15 bases of the junction unmatched. CDR3 length: 20 residues. Germline loops: CDR1 MDHEN, CDR2 SYDVKM. CDR3 in amino acids: CASSLRGLTSGGAVAGELFF. The CDR3, as DNA: TGTGCCAGCAGTTTAAGGGGCCTCACTAGCGGGGGGGCTGTTGCCGGGGAGCTGTTTTTT.